The table lists the clone carrying this T cell receptor (beta chain) with many counts. Its antigen is unidentified. Each TCR cDNA library carried sample-specific barcodes on both ends. Original handling: Each library had roughly 2 to 4 million CDR3 reads and about 90,000 to nearly 550,000 clonotypes. TCRdb redid the calling of the 5' RACE reads with MiXCR, one entry per CDR3 protein. For this entry, the V and J calls and clone size follow TCRdb and not the study's own pipeline. The sample contains 350,000 to 400,000 distinct CDR3 sequences, under 30% of which appear only once. The record originates from a study of identical twins' blood T cells. Study observations and caveats: Twins shared about as many clonotypes as their cloneset sizes predicted. Environmental influences on twin similarity could not be excluded.

Sequenced material: PBMCs. The sequence derives from a woman aged 18-55 years in good health.

CDR3 protein: CSARMQYTGELFF. For the CDR3, the DNA is TGCAGTGCTAGGATGCAGTACACCGGGGAGCTGTTTTTT. V and J are TRBV20-1 and TRBJ2-2; D is ambiguous. Trimming cost V 3 bases and J 3 bases, with 8 bases left between them. CDR1 and CDR2 from the germline V gene are DFQATT and SNEGSKA (reference sequence). This CDR3 is built from 13 residues.